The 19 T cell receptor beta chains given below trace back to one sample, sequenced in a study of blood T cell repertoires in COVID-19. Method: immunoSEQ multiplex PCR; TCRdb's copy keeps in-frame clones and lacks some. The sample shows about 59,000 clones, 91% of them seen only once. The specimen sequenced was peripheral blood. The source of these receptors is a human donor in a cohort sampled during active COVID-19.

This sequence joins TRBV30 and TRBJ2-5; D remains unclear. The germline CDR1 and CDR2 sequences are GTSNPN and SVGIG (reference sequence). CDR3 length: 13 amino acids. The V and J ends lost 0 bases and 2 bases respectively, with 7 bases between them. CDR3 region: CAWSVQQQETQYF. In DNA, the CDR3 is TGTGCCTGGAGTGTACAACAGCAAGAGACCCAGTACTTC. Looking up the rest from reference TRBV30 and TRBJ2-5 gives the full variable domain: SQTIHQWPATLVQPVGSPLSLECTVEGTSNPNLYWYRQAAGRGLQLLFYSVGIGQISSEVPQNLSASRPQDRQFILSSKKLLLSDSGFYLCAWSVQQQETQYFGPGTRLLVL.

The CDR3 DNA reads TGTGCCAGTAGCGACAGGGGGACCTACAATGAGCAGTTCTTC. It specifies CASSDRGTYNEQFF. This chain connects TRBV19 to TRBJ2-1; 9 bases are shared with TRBD1. V dropped 6 bases and J dropped 2; count of bases not matched to a gene: 2. The CDR3 spans 14 residues. Germline V gives CDR1 LNHDA, CDR2 SQIVND (reference sequence).

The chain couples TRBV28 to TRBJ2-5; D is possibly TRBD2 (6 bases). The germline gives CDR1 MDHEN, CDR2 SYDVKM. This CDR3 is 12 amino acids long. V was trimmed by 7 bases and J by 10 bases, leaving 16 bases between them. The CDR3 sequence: CASTTGDWIQYF. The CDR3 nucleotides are TGTGCCAGCACCACGGGGGATTGGATCCAGTACTTC.

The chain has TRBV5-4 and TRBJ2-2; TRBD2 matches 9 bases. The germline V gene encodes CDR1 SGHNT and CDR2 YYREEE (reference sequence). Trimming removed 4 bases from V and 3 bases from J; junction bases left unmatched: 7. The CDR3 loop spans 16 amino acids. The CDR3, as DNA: TGTGCCAGCAGCCCGGCGGGGGGGCTCGACACCGGGGAGCTGTTTTTT. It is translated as CASSPAGGLDTGELFF. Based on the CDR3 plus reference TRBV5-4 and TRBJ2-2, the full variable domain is ETGVTQSPTHLIKTRGQQVTLRCSSQSGHNTVSWYQQALGQGPQFIFQYYREEENGRGNFPPRFSGLQFPNYSSELNVNALELDDSALYLCASSPAGGLDTGELFFGEGSRLTVL.

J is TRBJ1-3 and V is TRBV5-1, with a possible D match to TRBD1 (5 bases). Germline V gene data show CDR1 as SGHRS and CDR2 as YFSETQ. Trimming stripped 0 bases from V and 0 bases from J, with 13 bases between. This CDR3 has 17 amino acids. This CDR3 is CASSLVPGRLSGNTIYF. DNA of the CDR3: TGCGCCAGCAGCTTGGTGCCAGGGCGACTCTCTGGAAACACCATATATTTT.

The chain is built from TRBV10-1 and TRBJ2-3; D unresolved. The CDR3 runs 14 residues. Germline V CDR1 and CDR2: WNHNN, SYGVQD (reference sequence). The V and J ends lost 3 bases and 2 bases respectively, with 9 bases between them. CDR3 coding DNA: TGCGCCAGCAGTGATTCACAATTCACAGATACGCAGTATTTT. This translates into CASSDSQFTDTQYF.

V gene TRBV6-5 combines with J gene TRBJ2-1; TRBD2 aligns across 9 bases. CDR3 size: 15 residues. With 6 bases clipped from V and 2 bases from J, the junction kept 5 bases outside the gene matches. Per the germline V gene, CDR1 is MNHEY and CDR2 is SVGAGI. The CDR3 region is CASRSQRGAYNEQFF. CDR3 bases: TGTGCCAGCAGGTCCCAGCGGGGGGCCTACAATGAGCAGTTCTTC.

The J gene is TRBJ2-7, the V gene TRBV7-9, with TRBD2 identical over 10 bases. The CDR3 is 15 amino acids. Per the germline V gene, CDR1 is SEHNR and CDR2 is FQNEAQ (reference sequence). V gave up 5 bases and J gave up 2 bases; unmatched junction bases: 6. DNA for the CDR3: TGTGCCAGCAGCCACCCCCTAGCGGGAGCCTACGAGCAGTACTTC. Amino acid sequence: CASSHPLAGAYEQYF.

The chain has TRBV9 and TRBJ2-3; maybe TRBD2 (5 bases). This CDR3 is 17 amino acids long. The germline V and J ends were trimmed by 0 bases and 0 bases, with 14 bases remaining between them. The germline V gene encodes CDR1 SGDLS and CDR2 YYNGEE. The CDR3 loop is CASSVVASPASTDTQYF. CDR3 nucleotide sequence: TGTGCCAGCAGCGTAGTGGCTAGCCCGGCTAGCACAGATACGCAGTATTTT.

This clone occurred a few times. The CDR3 DNA reads as TGTGCCAGCAGCACCGGGACTAGCGGAGCAGATACGCAGTATTTT. Protein product: CASSTGTSGADTQYF. This chain connects TRBV3-1 (or the pseudogene TRBV3-2) to TRBJ2-3; 11 positions agree with TRBD2. J gave up 4 bases and V 5 bases, and 5 bases lay outside the gene matches. From germline, CDR1 is LGHDT and CDR2 YNNKEL (reference sequence). This CDR3 has 15 amino acids.

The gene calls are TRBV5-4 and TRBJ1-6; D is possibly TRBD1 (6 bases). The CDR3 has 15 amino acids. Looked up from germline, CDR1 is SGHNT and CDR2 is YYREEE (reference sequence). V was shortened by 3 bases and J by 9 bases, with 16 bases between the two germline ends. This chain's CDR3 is CASSSQQGWGSPLHF. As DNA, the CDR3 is TGTGCCAGCAGCTCCCAGCAGGGGTGGGGTTCACCCCTCCACTTT.

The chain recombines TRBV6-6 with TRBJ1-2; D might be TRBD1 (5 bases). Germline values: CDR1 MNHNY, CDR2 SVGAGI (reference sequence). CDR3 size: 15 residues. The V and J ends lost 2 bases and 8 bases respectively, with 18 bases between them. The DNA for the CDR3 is TGTGCCAGCAGTTACCTCGGGGCGCGGGAAGGCGGCTACACCTTC. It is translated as CASSYLGAREGGYTF.

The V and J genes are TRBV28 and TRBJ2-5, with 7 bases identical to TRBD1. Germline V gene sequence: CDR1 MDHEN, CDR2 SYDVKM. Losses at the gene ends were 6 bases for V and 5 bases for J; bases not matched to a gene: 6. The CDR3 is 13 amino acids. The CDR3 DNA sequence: TGTGCCAGCAGCTACAGGGGTGTTGAGACCCAGTACTTC. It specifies CASSYRGVETQYF.

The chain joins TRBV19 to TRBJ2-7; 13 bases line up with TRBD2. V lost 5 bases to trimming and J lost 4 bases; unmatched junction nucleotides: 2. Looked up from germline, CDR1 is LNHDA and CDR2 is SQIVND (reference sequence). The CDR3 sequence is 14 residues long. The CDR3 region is CASSPGLAGYEQYF. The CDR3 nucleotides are TGTGCCAGTAGTCCGGGACTAGCGGGATACGAGCAGTACTTC.

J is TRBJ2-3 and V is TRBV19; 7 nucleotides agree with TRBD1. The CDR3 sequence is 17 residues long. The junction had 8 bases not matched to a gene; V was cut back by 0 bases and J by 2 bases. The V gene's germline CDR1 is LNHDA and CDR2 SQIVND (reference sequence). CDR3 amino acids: CASSIEGLRGSTDTQYF. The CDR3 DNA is TGTGCCAGTAGTATAGAAGGACTCAGGGGGTCCACAGATACGCAGTATTTT.

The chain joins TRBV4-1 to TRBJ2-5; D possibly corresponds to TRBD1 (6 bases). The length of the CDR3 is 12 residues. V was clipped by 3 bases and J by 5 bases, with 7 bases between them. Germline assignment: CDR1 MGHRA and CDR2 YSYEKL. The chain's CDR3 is CASSQRGETQYF. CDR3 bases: TGCGCCAGCAGCCAGAGGGGGGAGACCCAGTACTTC.

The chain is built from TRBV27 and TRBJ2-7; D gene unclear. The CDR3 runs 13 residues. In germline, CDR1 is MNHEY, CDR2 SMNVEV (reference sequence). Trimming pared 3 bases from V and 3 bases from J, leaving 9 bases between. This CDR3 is CASSLQENYEQYF. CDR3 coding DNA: TGTGCCAGCAGTTTGCAAGAGAACTACGAGCAGTACTTC.

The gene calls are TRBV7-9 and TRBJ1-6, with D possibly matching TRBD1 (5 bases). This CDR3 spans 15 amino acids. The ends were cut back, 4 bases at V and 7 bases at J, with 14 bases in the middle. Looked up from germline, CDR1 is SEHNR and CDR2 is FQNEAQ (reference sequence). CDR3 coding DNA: TGTGCCAGCAGCTCCTCACCGGGGGAGAATTCACCCCTCCACTTT. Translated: CASSSSPGENSPLHF.

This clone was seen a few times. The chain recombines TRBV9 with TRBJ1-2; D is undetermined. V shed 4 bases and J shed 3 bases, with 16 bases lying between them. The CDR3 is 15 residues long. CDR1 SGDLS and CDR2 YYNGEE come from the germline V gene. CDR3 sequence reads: CASSPTPGSYYGYTF. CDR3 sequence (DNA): TGTGCCAGCAGCCCGACTCCCGGGAGTTACTATGGCTACACCTTC.